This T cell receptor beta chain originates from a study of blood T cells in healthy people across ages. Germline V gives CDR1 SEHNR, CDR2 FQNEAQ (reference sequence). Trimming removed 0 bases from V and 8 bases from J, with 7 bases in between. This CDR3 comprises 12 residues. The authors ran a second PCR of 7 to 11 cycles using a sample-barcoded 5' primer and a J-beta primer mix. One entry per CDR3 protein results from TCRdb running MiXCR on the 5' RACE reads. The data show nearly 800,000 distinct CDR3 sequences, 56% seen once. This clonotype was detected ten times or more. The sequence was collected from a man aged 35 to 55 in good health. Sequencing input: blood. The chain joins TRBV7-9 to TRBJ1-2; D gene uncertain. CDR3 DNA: TGTGCCAGCAGCTTAGCGGAGGAAGGCTACACCTTC. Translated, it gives CASSLAEEGYTF.